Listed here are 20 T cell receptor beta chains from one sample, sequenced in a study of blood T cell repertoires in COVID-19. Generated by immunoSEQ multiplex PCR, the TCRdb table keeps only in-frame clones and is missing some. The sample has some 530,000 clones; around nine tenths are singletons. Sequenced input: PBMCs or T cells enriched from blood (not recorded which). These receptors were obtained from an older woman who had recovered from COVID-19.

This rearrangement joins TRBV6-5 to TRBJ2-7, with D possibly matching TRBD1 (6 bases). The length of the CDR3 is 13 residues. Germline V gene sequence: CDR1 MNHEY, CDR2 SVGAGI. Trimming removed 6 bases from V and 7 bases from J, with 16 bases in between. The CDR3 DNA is TGTGCCAGCAGCCGGACAGCGGAGCGGGAGCAGTACTTC. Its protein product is CASSRTAEREQYF.

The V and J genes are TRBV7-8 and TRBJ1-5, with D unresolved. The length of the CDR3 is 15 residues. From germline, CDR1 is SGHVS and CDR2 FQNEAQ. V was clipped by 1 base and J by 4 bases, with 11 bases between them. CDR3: CASSLVGQTNQPQHF. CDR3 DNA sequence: TGTGCCAGCAGCTTAGTGGGCCAAACTAATCAGCCCCAGCATTTT.

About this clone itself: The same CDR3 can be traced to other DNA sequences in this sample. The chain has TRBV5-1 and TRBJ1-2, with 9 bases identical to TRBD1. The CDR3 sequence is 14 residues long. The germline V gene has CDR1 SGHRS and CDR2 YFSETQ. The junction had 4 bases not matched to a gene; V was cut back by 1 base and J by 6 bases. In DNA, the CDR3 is TGCGCCAGCAGCTTGCCGGGACAGGGTAATGGCTACACCTTC. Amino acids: CASSLPGQGNGYTF. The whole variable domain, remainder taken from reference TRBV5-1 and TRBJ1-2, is KAGVTQTPRYLIKTRGQQVTLSCSPISGHRSVSWYQQTPGQGLQFLFEYFSETQRNKGNFPGRFSGRQFSNSRSEMNVSTLELGDSALYLCASSLPGQGNGYTFGSGTRLTVV.

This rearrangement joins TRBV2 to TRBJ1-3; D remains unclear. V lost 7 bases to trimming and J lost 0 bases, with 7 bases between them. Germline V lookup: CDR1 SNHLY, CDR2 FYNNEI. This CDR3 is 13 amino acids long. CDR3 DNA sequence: TGTGCCAGCACCCAGGACTCTGGAAACACCATATATTTT. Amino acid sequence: CASTQDSGNTIYF.

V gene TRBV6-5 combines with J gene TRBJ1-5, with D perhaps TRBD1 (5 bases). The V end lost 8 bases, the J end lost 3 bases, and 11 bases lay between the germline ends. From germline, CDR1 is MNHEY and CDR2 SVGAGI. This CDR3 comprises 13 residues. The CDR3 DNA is TGTGCCAGCCAAGACAGTCTCAATCAGCCCCAGCATTTT. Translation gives CASQDSLNQPQHF.

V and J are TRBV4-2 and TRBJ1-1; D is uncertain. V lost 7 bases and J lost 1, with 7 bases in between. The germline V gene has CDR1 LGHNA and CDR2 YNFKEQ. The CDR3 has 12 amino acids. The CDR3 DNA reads TGTGCCAGCAACGGGTGGAACACTGAAGCTTTCTTT. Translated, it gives CASNGWNTEAFF.

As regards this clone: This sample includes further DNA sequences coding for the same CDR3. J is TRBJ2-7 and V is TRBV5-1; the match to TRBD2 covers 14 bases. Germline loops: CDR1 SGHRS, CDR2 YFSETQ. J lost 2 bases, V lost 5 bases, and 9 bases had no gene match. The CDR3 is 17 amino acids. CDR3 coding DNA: TGCGCCAGCAGTAGGGGACTAGCGGGGGCCGGAACCTACGAGCAGTACGTC. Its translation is CASSRGLAGAGTYEQYV.

DNA for the CDR3: TGTGCCAGCAGCACTCCGGGACAGGGAGAAAAACTGTTTTTT. The encoded protein is CASSTPGQGEKLFF. V gene TRBV9 combines with J gene TRBJ1-4, with 9 bases fitting TRBD1. This CDR3 has 14 amino acids. Losses at the gene ends were 4 bases for V and 8 bases for J; bases not matched to a gene: 6. CDR1 SGDLS and CDR2 YYNGEE come from the germline V gene.

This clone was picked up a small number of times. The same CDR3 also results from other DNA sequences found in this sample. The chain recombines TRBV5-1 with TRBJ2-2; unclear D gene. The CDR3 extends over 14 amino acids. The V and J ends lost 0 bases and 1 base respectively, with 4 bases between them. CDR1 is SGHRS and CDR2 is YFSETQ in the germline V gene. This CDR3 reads CASSLGQNTGELFF. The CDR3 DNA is TGCGCCAGCAGCTTGGGTCAGAACACCGGGGAGCTGTTTTTT.

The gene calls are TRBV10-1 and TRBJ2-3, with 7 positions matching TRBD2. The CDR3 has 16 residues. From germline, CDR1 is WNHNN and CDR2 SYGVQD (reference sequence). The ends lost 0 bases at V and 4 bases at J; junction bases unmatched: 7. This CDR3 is CASSESERGGADTQYF. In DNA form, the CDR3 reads TGCGCCAGCAGTGAGTCGGAAAGGGGAGGGGCAGATACGCAGTATTTT.

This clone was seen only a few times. The CDR3 region is CASSFPGQGKEMNTEAFF. DNA for the CDR3: TGTGCCAGCAGCTTCCCGGGACAGGGAAAGGAGATGAACACTGAAGCTTTCTTT. V usage is TRBV12-1 and J usage is TRBJ1-1; TRBD1 is the table's D call and was not checked against the DNA. TRBV12-1 is noted as a pseudogene. This CDR3 comprises 18 residues.

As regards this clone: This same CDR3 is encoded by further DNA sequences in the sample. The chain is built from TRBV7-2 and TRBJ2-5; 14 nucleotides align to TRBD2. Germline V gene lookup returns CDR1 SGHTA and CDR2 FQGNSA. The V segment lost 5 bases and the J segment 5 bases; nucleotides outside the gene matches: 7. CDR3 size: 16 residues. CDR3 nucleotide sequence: TGTGCCAGCAGCCCAGGACTAGCGGGGGGCGGGGAGACCCAGTACTTC. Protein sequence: CASSPGLAGGGETQYF.

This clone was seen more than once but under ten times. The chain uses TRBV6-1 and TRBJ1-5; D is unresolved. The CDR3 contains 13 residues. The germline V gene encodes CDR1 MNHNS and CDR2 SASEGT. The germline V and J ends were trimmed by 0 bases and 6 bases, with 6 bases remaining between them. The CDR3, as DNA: TGTGCCAGCAGTGAAGCGCGGGGTCAGCCCCAGCATTTT. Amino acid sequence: CASSEARGQPQHF.

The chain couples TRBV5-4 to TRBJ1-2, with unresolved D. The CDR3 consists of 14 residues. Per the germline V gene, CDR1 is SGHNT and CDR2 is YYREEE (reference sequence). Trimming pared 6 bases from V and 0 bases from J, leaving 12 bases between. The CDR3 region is CASTTSISNYGYTF. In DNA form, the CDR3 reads TGTGCCAGCACCACCTCTATTTCTAACTATGGCTACACCTTC. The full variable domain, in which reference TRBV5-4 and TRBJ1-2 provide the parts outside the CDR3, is ETGVTQSPTHLIKTRGQQVTLRCSSQSGHNTVSWYQQALGQGPQFIFQYYREEENGRGNFPPRFSGLQFPNYSSELNVNALELDDSALYLCASTTSISNYGYTFGSGTRLTVV.

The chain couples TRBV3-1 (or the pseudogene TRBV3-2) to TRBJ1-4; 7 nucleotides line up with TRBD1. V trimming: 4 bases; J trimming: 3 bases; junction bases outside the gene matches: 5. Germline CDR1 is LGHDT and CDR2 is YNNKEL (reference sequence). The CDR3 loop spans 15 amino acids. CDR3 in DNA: TGTGCCAGCAGCCTAACAGGGGCTCCTAATGAAAAACTGTTTTTT. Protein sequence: CASSLTGAPNEKLFF.

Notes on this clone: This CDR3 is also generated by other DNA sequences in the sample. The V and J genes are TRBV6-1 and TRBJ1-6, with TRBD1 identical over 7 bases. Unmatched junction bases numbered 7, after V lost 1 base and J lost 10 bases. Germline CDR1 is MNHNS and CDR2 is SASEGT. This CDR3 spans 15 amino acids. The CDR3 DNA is TGTGCCAGCAGTGAAGTGAGGGGGCTTAGGTCACCCCTCCACTTT. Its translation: CASSEVRGLRSPLHF.

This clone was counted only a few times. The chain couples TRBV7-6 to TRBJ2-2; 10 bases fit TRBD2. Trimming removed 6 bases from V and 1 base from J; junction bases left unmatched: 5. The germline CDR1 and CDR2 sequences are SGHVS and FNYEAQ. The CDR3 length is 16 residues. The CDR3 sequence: CASSHIAGGNTGELFF. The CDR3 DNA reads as TGTGCCAGCAGTCATATAGCGGGGGGGAACACCGGGGAGCTGTTTTTT.

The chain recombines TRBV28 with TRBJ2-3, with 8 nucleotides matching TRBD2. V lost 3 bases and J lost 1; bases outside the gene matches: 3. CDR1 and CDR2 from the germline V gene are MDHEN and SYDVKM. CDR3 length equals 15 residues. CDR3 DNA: TGTGCCAGCAGTTTCGGGGGGGCAGGCACAGATACGCAGTATTTT. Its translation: CASSFGGAGTDTQYF. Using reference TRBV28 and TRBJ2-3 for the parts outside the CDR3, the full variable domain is DVKVTQSSRYLVKRTGEKVFLECVQDMDHENMFWYRQDPGLGLRLIYFSYDVKMKEKGDIPEGYSVSREKKERFSLILESASTNQTSMYLCASSFGGAGTDTQYFGPGTRLTVL.

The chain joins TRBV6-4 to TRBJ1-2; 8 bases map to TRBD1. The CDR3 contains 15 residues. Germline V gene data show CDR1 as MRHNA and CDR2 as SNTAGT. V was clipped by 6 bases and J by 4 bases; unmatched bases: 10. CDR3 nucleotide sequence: TGTGCCAGCAGCAGGGGGCCAGCCTCAATCTATGGCTACACCTTC. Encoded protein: CASSRGPASIYGYTF.

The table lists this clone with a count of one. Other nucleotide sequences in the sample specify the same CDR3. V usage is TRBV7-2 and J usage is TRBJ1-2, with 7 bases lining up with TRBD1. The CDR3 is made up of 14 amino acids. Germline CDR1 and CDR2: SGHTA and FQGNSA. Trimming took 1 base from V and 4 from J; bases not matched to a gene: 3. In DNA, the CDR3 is TGTGCCAGCAGCTTAGGTCAGGGGGGCTATGGCTACACCTTC. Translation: CASSLGQGGYGYTF.